This TCR beta chain derives from a study of breast tumors, draining lymph nodes, adjacent tissues (dated by TCRdb to 2016 to 2018). With respect to the entire study: In breast cancer patients, the study compared the TCR beta repertoires of tumor, adjacent nontumor tissue and axillary lymph nodes. In human breast cancer, the study set out to assess how tumor, surrounding tissue and draining lymph node repertoires relate to one another and whether T cells might be exchanged between them. The study at large found these results: The study presented the conclusion that tumor T cells originate in lymph nodes as consistent with a hypothesis, not as something directly demonstrated. The data were considered consistent with the idea that most tumor T cells come from the lymph node and then expand in tumor tissue. Tumor and nontumor tissue repertoires were significantly more similar in luminal-like than in basal-like breast cancer. Tumor T-cell repertoires showed less diversity than lymph node repertoires and more diversity than nontumor tissue repertoires, and tumor T-cell repertoires showed preferential V and J gene usage.

The sample was run on an Illumina HiSeq 2000. TCR beta chain libraries were generated through multiplex PCR amplification. The amplified TCR beta chain products were analyzed by high-throughput sequencing. The raw public data were reprocessed by TCRdb itself: fastp quality trimming at Q25, MiXCR clonotype calling, in-frame beta chains only. When rows share a CDR3 protein, they turn into one entry using the most common DNA and genes. Recorded for this sample are about 200,000 distinct CDR3 sequences; approximately 31% of them occurred a single time. 4.3% of the sample rests with the top ten. The lymph node samples were taken from the axillary draining lymph nodes of breast cancer patients. This clonotype was recorded at least ten times. It has no known antigen specificity. Qualities for individual bases were not recorded, and no much larger clone is one base off. The CDR3 starts with the cysteine, ends with the phenylalanine, and has 14 residues. Just CDR3 DNA is preserved here, 42 bases in frame from base 1. The germline V gene sets CDR1 to WSHSY and CDR2 to SAAADI. V ends up 8 bases short and J 3 bases short, with an unmatched junction base count of 6.

The sample consisted of axillary lymph node tissue. The sequence was collected from a female donor with breast cancer. Some clones in this sample may be carry-over from other donors' samples. Here the chain combines TRBV10-2 and TRBJ2-3; 9 bases in between match TRBD2. The DNA sequence is given as TGCGCCAGCCGCGGCGGGGGGGCTACAGATACGCAGTATTTT. Its translation reads: CASRGGGATDTQYF.